This T cell receptor beta chain was sequenced in a study of post-analysis software for immune sequencing data. Trimming removed 2 bases from V and 4 bases from J; junction bases left unmatched: 12. This CDR3 is 17 amino acids long. Germline V gene lookup returns CDR1 SGHRS and CDR2 YFSETQ. Study-level findings and limits: In patients, TRBV5-6, TRBV5-1 and TRBV20-1 belonged to roughly 5 TRBV segments found more frequently than in controls. Same-batch preparations were strongly co-clustered by F measure.

With respect to this clonotype: Its antigen is currently unknown.

Unique molecular identifiers were present in the TCR beta cDNA libraries. Yield was 500,000 or so cDNA molecules from approximately 0.95 to 9.8 million T cells. TCRdb re-derived calls from the PCR reads in MiXCR, one entry per CDR3 protein. The sample gives about 820,000 distinct CDR3 sequences, approximately 57% of which show up once; about 4.5% is in the top ten. V gene TRBV5-1 combines with J gene TRBJ1-2; 9 bases align to TRBD1. This receptor was taken from a girl aged 10 to 17 with multiple sclerosis. Material: blood. The CDR3 nucleotides are TGCGCCAGCAGCTTTAACCCGGGACAGGGAACGGGCTATGGCTACACCTTC. It translates to CASSFNPGQGTGYGYTF.